A single sample gave rise to the 8 T cell receptor beta chains below, sequenced in a study of graft-versus-host responses after intestinal transplantation. TCRdb's table, derived via immunoSEQ multiplex PCR, lists solely in-frame clones and lacks some. The sample holds about 130,000 clones; 80% to 95% are singletons and the top ten take 0.19%. Their specific antigens are unknown. The material was unstimulated CD4+ T cells sorted from spleen or lymph node cells, obtained before intestinal transplant. These TCRs come from a human donor who received an intestinal transplant.

The V and J genes are TRBV28 and TRBJ2-3; 10 bases map to TRBD2. Trimming at V came to 6 bases and at J to 0 bases, leaving 3 bases not matched to a gene. Germline CDR1 MDHEN, CDR2 SYDVKM. The CDR3 contains 15 residues. CDR3 region: CASSRLAGSTDTQYF. The CDR3 DNA reads TGTGCCAGCAGCCGACTAGCGGGTAGCACAGATACGCAGTATTTT.

This chain joins TRBV9 and TRBJ2-5, with D tentatively TRBD1 (6 bases). The CDR3 spans 13 residues. Germline V CDR1 and CDR2: SGDLS, YYNGEE. Trimming took off 2 bases at V and 5 bases at J, with 10 bases between the two ends. The CDR3 here is CASSVTGTETQYF. DNA for the CDR3: TGTGCCAGCAGCGTCACAGGGACGGAGACCCAGTACTTC.

The rearrangement joins TRBV29-1 to TRBJ2-3, with 7 bases aligning to TRBD2. This CDR3 region has 12 residues. V was pared by 7 bases and J by 2 bases, with 3 bases of the junction left unmatched. CDR1 SQVTM and CDR2 ANQGSEA come from the germline V gene. The CDR3 DNA is TGCAGCGGGGAGGGGAACACAGATACGCAGTATTTT. Protein product: CSGEGNTDTQYF.

The chain joins TRBV20-1 to TRBJ2-5; D call uncertain. Between the trimmed V and J ends, which lost 6 bases and 2 bases, there was a span of 7 bases. The germline V gene encodes CDR1 DFQATT and CDR2 SNEGSKA (reference sequence). The CDR3 has 11 residues. In DNA form, the CDR3 reads TGCAGTGCCCAACATCAAGAGACCCAGTACTTC. Encoded protein: CSAQHQETQYF.

This chain links TRBV14 with TRBJ2-7; 10 nucleotides match TRBD2. Germline trimming cut 0 bases from V and 3 bases from J; bases unmatched to any gene: 2. Germline V CDR1 and CDR2: SGHDN, FVKESK. This CDR3 spans 15 amino acids. The CDR3 reads CASSQERLAGYEQYF. The CDR3, as DNA: TGTGCCAGCAGCCAAGAACGACTAGCGGGCTACGAGCAGTACTTC.

V gene TRBV28 combines with J gene TRBJ1-1, with TRBD1 as a possible D gene (5 bases). The CDR3 has 14 residues. The V end lost 7 bases, the J end lost 4 bases, and 16 bases lay between the germline ends. Per germline, CDR1 MDHEN and CDR2 SYDVKM. DNA for the CDR3: TGTGCCAGCAATTACGGGGGGACGAGCACTGAAGCTTTCTTT. Its protein product is CASNYGGTSTEAFF.

Notes on this clone: The sample carries other DNA sequences with the same CDR3. The V gene is TRBV2, the J gene TRBJ2-1; perhaps TRBD2 as D (6 bases). Per germline, CDR1 SNHLY and CDR2 FYNNEI. With 4 bases removed from V and 5 bases from J, the gap between germline ends came to 15 bases. The CDR3 has 15 residues. The CDR3 DNA follows: TGTGCCAGCAGTGTAAGGACTATTTCCCACAATGAGCAGTTCTTC. Encoded protein: CASSVRTISHNEQFF.

The CDR3 sequence: CAASAPGQFNEKLFF. The CDR3 DNA follows: TGTGCCGCCTCAGCCCCGGGACAGTTTAATGAAAAACTGTTTTTT. The genes are TRBV28 and TRBJ1-4; 7 positions agree with TRBD1. J gave up 4 bases and V 11 bases, and 13 bases lay outside the gene matches. The CDR3 length is 15 residues. Per germline, CDR1 MDHEN and CDR2 SYDVKM.